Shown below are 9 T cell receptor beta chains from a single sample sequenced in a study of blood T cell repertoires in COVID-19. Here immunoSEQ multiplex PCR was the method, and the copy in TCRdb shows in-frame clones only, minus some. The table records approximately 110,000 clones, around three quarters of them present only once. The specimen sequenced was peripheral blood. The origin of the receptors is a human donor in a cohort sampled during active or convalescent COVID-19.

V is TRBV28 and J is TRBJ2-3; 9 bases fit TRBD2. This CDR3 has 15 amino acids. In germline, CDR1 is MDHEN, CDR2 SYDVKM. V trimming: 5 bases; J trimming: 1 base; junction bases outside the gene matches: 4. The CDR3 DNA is TGTGCCAGCAGTATAAGACTAGCGGGCACAGATACGCAGTATTTT. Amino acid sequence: CASSIRLAGTDTQYF.

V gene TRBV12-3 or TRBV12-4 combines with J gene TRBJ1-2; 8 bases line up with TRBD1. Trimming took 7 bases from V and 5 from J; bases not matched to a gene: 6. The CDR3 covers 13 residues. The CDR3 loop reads CASTPGGWYGYTF. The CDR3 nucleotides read TGTGCCAGCACCCCAGGGGGCTGGTATGGCTACACCTTC.

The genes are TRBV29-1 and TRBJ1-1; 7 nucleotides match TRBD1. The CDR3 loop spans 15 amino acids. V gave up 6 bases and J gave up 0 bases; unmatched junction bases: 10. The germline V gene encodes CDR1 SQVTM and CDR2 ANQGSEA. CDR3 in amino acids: CSVATGARMNTEAFF. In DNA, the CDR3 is TGCAGCGTGGCAACAGGGGCTCGCATGAACACTGAAGCTTTCTTT.

The CDR3 DNA follows: TGTGCTAGTGGTTCACAGTCAGGGCTGGATACGCAGTATTTT. The encoded protein is CASGSQSGLDTQYF. This sequence joins TRBV12-5 and TRBJ2-3; possible D gene TRBD1, 5 bases. CDR3 length: 14 amino acids. Trimming left V 4 bases short and J 6 bases short, with 14 bases between. The V gene's germline CDR1 is LGHNT and CDR2 FRNRAP.

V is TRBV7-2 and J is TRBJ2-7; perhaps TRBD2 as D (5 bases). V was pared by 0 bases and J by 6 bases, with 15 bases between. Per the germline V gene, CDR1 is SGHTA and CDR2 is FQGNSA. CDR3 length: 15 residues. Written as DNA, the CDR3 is TGTGCCAGCAGCTTAGCGGTCGGGATGGCGACCGAGCAGTACTTC. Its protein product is CASSLAVGMATEQYF.

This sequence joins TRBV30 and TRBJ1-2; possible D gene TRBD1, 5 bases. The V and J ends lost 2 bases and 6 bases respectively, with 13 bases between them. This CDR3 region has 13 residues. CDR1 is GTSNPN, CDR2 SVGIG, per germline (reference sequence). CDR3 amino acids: CAWSTYRYHGYTF. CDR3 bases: TGTGCCTGGAGTACTTACAGGTATCATGGCTACACCTTC.

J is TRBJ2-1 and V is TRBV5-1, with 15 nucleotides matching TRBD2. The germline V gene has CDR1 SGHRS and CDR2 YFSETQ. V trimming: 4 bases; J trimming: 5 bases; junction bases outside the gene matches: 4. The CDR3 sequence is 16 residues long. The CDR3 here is CASSPGTSGGNNEQFF. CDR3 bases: TGCGCCAGCAGCCCAGGGACTAGCGGGGGGAACAATGAGCAGTTCTTC.

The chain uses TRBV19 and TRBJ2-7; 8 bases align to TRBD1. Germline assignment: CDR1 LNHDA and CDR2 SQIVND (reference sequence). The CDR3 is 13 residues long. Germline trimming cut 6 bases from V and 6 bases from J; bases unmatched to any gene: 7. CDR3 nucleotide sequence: TGTGCCAGTAGCTTGGACAGGGTCCGCGAGCAGTACTTC. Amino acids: CASSLDRVREQYF.

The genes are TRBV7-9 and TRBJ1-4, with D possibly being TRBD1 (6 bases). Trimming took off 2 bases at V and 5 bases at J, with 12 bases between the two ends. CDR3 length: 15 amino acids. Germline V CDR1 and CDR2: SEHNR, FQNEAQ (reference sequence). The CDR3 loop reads CASSLTGSGNEKLFF. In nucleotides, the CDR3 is TGTGCCAGCAGCTTAACAGGGTCGGGAAATGAAAAACTGTTTTTT.